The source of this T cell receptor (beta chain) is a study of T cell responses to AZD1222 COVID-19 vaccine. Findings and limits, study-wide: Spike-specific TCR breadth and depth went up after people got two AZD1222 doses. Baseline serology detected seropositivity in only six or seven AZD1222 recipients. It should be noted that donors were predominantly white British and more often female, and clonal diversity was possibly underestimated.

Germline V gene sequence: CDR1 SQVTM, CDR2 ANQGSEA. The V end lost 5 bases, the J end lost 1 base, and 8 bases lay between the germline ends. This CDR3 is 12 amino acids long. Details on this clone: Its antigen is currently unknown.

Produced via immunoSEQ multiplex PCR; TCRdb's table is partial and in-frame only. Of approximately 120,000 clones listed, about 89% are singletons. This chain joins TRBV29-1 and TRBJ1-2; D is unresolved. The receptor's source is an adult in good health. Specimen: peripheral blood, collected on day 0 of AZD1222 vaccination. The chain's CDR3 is CSVWIVNYGYTF. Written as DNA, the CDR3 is TGCAGCGTTTGGATAGTTAACTATGGCTACACCTTC.